The clone carrying this T cell receptor (beta chain) was recorded a few times. What it recognizes is unknown. This record belongs to a study of human T cells and chemical hapten exposure. At the level of the study: Weekly diphenylcyclopropenone doses were given to patients' scalps across the roughly 25-week study. Small differences in pooled library volume mainly drove the variation in TCR yields per sample. General study results and limits: Among TCRs, those above 1 in 1000 frequency were unaffected by DPC sensitization.

TCRdb reprocessed the RACE reads via MiXCR and lists one record per CDR3 protein. Of fewer than 400,000 distinct CDR3 sequences listed, about 7% are singletons. Noted time point: patch test 1, 2 weeks after DPC sensitization. Treatment in this sample: therapeutic diphenylcyclopropenone sensitization with weekly scalp DPC. Before extraction, the whole blood was not fractionated, and total RNA was taken from it. The CDR3 has 15 residues. The ends lost 4 bases at V and 3 bases at J; junction bases unmatched: 5. Germline loops: CDR1 KGHSH, CDR2 LQKENI. The chain joins TRBV18 to TRBJ2-1, with 8 nucleotides matching TRBD1. The TCR sequence derives from a woman under 30 with alopecia areata. Some clones in this sample may be carry-over from other donors' samples. Sequenced here: whole blood, sampled in connection with sensitization to the hapten diphenylcyclopropenone (DPC). The CDR3: CASSRGQEIYNEQFF. CDR3 DNA sequence: TGTGCCAGCTCACGGGGACAGGAGATCTACAATGAGCAGTTCTTC.